Sequencing of this TCR beta chain was carried out in a study of shared clonotypes between healthy human individuals. The method was immunoSEQ multiplex PCR; TCRdb's version includes in-frame clones alone and lacks a portion of them. The sample lists about 1.1 million clones, around three quarters occurring once. The study drew all its donors from Caucasian adults living in Nashville, Tennessee. It was into CD45RA+ naive and CD45RA-negative memory subsets that the CD4+ cells were split. The CDR3 is 13 residues long. The germline V and J ends were trimmed by 3 bases and 7 bases, with 12 bases remaining between them. Germline values: CDR1 MNHEY, CDR2 SVGAGI.

The chain is built from TRBV6-5 and TRBJ1-2; unclear D gene. The receptor was derived from a man between 18 and 35 years old in good health. Some clones in this sample may be carry-over from other donors' samples. Sequenced: memory CD4+ T cells from PBMCs. Specified subset: CD45RA-negative fraction. The CDR3 bases are TGTGCCAGCAGTTATACGCCGGACGGTGGCTACACCTTC. It specifies CASSYTPDGGYTF.